Presented here are 20 T cell receptor beta chains from one specimen sequenced in a study of blood T cell repertoires in COVID-19. Assay used: immunoSEQ multiplex PCR; TCRdb lists only in-frame clones, some missing. The sample holds 150,000 to 200,000 clones; about 86% are singletons and the top ten take around 9.9%. Sequencing was done on a sample of peripheral blood. The receptors shown here come from a woman aged 55-75 years with COVID-19, enrolled during active disease.

This clone was observed a few times. V and J are TRBV27 and TRBJ1-4; 9 bases agree with TRBD1. The J segment lost 8 bases and the V segment lost 5 bases, leaving 9 bases of the junction unmatched. This CDR3 region has 15 residues. Germline V gives CDR1 MNHEY, CDR2 SMNVEV (reference sequence). CDR3 sequence reads: CASSPQQGAGEKLFF. In nucleotides, the CDR3 is TGTGCCAGCAGTCCGCAACAGGGGGCTGGGGAAAAACTGTTTTTT.

The DNA for the CDR3 is TGTGCCACGGACTCCGGGACTAGCTCCTACAATGAGCAGTTCTTC. Its protein is CATDSGTSSYNEQFF. V gene TRBV19 combines with J gene TRBJ2-1; 8 bases line up with TRBD2. From germline, CDR1 is LNHDA and CDR2 SQIVND (reference sequence). The CDR3 loop spans 15 amino acids. V shed 10 bases, J shed 0 bases, and the junction held 8 bases outside the gene matches.

The gene calls are TRBV5-4 and TRBJ1-5; the D gene is possibly TRBD1 (5 bases). CDR1 and CDR2 (germline): SGHNT, YYREEE (reference sequence). Trimming took 0 bases from V and 7 from J, leaving 11 bases between them. This CDR3 has 14 residues. DNA of the CDR3: TGTGCCAGCAGCTTGGCCGGGGGATCCCAGCCCCAGCATTTT. Protein sequence: CASSLAGGSQPQHF.

The J gene is TRBJ2-2, the V gene TRBV5-4; TRBD2 agrees at 11 bases. The CDR3 has 16 amino acids. Germline V CDR1 and CDR2: SGHNT, YYREEE (reference sequence). Losses at the gene ends were 3 bases for V and 0 bases for J; bases not matched to a gene: 1. Here the CDR3 reads CASSSTSGTNTGELFF. The DNA for the CDR3 is TGTGCCAGCAGCTCGACTAGCGGGACGAACACCGGGGAGCTGTTTTTT.

This clone showed up just a few times. The chain combines TRBV7-2 with TRBJ1-1; 8 nucleotides match TRBD1. Germline loops: CDR1 SGHTA, CDR2 FQGNSA. Trimming removed 4 bases from V and 6 bases from J; junction bases left unmatched: 13. This CDR3 comprises 16 residues. The chain's CDR3 is CASSSSQGVIAAEAFF. The CDR3, as DNA: TGTGCCAGCAGCTCTTCACAGGGGGTGATTGCGGCTGAAGCTTTCTTT.

The chain couples TRBV27 to TRBJ1-1, with a weak D call TRBD1 (5 bases). This CDR3 spans 16 amino acids. Germline V lookup: CDR1 MNHEY, CDR2 SMNVEV (reference sequence). V lost 3 bases and J 0 bases, leaving 14 bases between the germline ends. CDR3 sequence: CASSLRAGRVNTEAFF. CDR3 coding DNA: TGTGCCAGCAGTTTGAGGGCAGGGAGGGTGAACACTGAAGCTTTCTTT.

The V gene is TRBV5-5, the J gene TRBJ1-6; D unclear. The ends were cut back, 0 bases at V and 7 bases at J, with 14 bases in the middle. The CDR3 has 16 amino acids. The germline V gene encodes CDR1 SGHKS and CDR2 YYEKEE (reference sequence). CDR3: CASSLEPGHGNSPLHF. CDR3 DNA sequence: TGTGCCAGCAGCTTGGAGCCAGGCCATGGGAATTCACCCCTCCACTTT.

This clone was seen more than once but under ten times. The rearrangement uses TRBV4-2 and TRBJ2-7; possibly TRBD2 for D (7 bases). CDR3 size: 16 residues. CDR1 and CDR2 (germline): LGHNA, YNFKEQ. V gave up 4 bases and J gave up 0 bases, with 16 bases separating them. CDR3 DNA sequence: TGTGCCAGCAGCCTGAGTTCAGCGGGACACTCCTACGAGCAGTACTTC. Amino acid sequence: CASSLSSAGHSYEQYF.

This sequence joins TRBV4-1 and TRBJ2-7; D might be TRBD2 (5 bases). Germline V CDR1 and CDR2: MGHRA, YSYEKL. The CDR3 length is 15 residues. V was clipped by 0 bases and J by 5 bases, with 14 bases between them. In nucleotides, the CDR3 is TGCGCCAGCAGCCAAGATCAGACCCCGCGGGACGAGCAGTACTTC. Encoded protein: CASSQDQTPRDEQYF.

The chain has TRBV4-2 and TRBJ2-5; D gene unclear. The germline V and J ends were trimmed by 1 base and 3 bases, with 9 bases remaining between them. This CDR3 has 14 amino acids. In germline, CDR1 is LGHNA, CDR2 YNFKEQ. The CDR3 region is CASSQVRSEETQYF. As DNA, the CDR3 is TGTGCCAGCAGCCAAGTCAGAAGCGAAGAGACCCAGTACTTC.

The chain links TRBV6-4 to TRBJ1-2; the D gene is possibly TRBD1 (5 bases). Looked up from germline, CDR1 is MRHNA and CDR2 is SNTAGT. This CDR3 has 18 residues. V dropped 4 bases and J dropped 0 bases, with 21 bases sitting between them. The CDR3 nucleotides read TGTGCCAGCAGTGGGAATTCTCACAGGTCCGAGGCTAACTATGGCTACACCTTC. Its protein product is CASSGNSHRSEANYGYTF.

V and J are TRBV6-2 or TRBV6-3 and TRBJ2-1; 8 positions agree with TRBD1. Germline assignment: CDR1 MNHEY and CDR2 SVGEGT. Unmatched junction bases numbered 5, after V lost 2 bases and J lost 8 bases. CDR3 length equals 14 residues. Here the CDR3 reads CASSYGGRGHEQFF. The CDR3 region has the DNA TGTGCCAGCAGTTACGGGGGCAGGGGGCATGAGCAGTTCTTC.

The rearrangement uses TRBV19 and TRBJ1-4; TRBD1 aligns across 7 bases. The CDR3 contains 13 residues. Germline V gene sequence: CDR1 LNHDA, CDR2 SQIVND (reference sequence). The junction had 10 bases not matched to a gene; V was cut back by 10 bases and J by 8 bases. This chain's CDR3 is CAISRARGEKLFF. DNA of the CDR3: TGTGCCATCAGTAGGGCCAGGGGGGAAAAACTGTTTTTT.

This clone has only one observation. J is TRBJ1-1 and V is TRBV4-3, with D maybe TRBD1 (6 bases). CDR1 and CDR2 from the germline V gene are LGHNA and YSLEER. The CDR3 length is 15 residues. With 0 bases removed from V and 6 bases from J, the gap between germline ends came to 14 bases. CDR3 sequence (DNA): TGCGCCAGCAGCCAAGAGAGTCTCAGGGGCGCTGAAGCTTTCTTT. Translation: CASSQESLRGAEAFF.

The chain recombines TRBV2 with TRBJ2-5, with 7 bases aligning to TRBD2. The CDR3 length is 11 residues. Germline values: CDR1 SNHLY, CDR2 FYNNEI. V lost 10 bases and J lost 4; bases outside the gene matches: 3. The CDR3 is CAIIAGETQYF. In DNA, the CDR3 is TGTGCCATAATAGCGGGAGAGACCCAGTACTTC.

V gene TRBV5-6 combines with J gene TRBJ2-7; TRBD2 matches at 8 bases. In germline, CDR1 is SGHDT, CDR2 YYEEEE. J lost 5 bases, V lost 3 bases, and 13 bases had no gene match. CDR3 length: 16 amino acids. CDR3 region: CASSSPVPAGEDEQYF. The CDR3 DNA is TGTGCCAGCAGCTCCCCGGTTCCAGCGGGAGAAGACGAGCAGTACTTC. The variable domain in full, completed from reference TRBV5-6 and TRBJ2-7, reads DAGVTQSPTHLIKTRGQQVTLRCSPKSGHDTVSWYQQALGQGPQFIFQYYEEEERQRGNFPDRFSGHQFPNYSSELNVNALLLGDSALYLCASSSPVPAGEDEQYFGPGTRLTVT.

This clone was seen a single time. The V and J genes are TRBV21-1 and TRBJ2-6; the table's D call TRBD2 went unverified against the DNA. TRBV21-1 is designated a pseudogene. This CDR3 comprises 18 residues. As DNA, the CDR3 is TGTGCCAGCAGCAAAGGAGGCGAAGGTTTCTCTGGGGCCAACGTCCTGACTTTC. Encoded protein: CASSKGGEGFSGANVLTF.

V usage is TRBV4-3 and J usage is TRBJ1-2; tentative D call: TRBD1 (6 bases). The V and J ends lost 0 bases and 8 bases respectively, with 13 bases between them. Germline assignment: CDR1 LGHNA and CDR2 YSLEER. This CDR3 is 14 amino acids long. This CDR3 reads CASSQEGAVQGYTF. The CDR3 coding sequence is TGCGCCAGCAGCCAAGAGGGGGCAGTACAAGGCTACACCTTC.

This sequence joins TRBV4-2 and TRBJ2-7; possible D gene TRBD1, 5 bases. The length of the CDR3 is 14 residues. The V and J ends lost 1 base and 0 bases respectively, with 7 bases between them. In germline, CDR1 is LGHNA, CDR2 YNFKEQ. Here the CDR3 DNA reads TGTGCCAGCAGCCAAGGGGGCACCTCCTACGAGCAGTACTTC. Protein product: CASSQGGTSYEQYF.

The gene calls are TRBV6-2 or TRBV6-3 and TRBJ2-5; 12 bases align to TRBD2. This CDR3 is built from 16 residues. Germline V gives CDR1 MNHEY, CDR2 SVGEGT. After removal of 6 bases from V and 5 bases from J, the junction contained 10 bases not matched to a gene. In DNA, the CDR3 is TGTGCCAGCAGCCGCGCGACTAGCGGGAGTTACGAGACCCAGTACTTC. Its translation: CASSRATSGSYETQYF.